The clone carrying this T cell receptor beta chain has more than one count but fewer than ten. Its antigen is unknown. This specimen belongs to a study of CD8+CD57+ T cells in acquired aplastic anemia. Study in general: 3 to 3.5 ug was the average amount of DNA from sorted CD4+ and CD8+ cells. Findings and limits, study-wide: Patients and controls turned out to have more than 25 CD8+ CDR3 sequences in common.

The CDR3 has 15 amino acids. Looked up from germline, CDR1 is MNHNS and CDR2 is SASEGT. The study profiled TCR beta VDJ and CDR3 using genomic DNA as template. One entry per CDR3 protein, called by TCRdb with MiXCR from the reads. The sample has under 350,000 distinct CDR3 sequences, around 60% seen once. The source material was sorted CD4+, CD8+, or CD8+CD57+ T cells (not recorded which) from PBMCs. This chain uses TRBV6-1 with TRBJ2-1; 12 nucleotides agree with TRBD2. The closer fit of TRBJ2-7 to the DNA end suggests the J call may be wrong. This clonotype originated in a human donor with severe aplastic anemia or a healthy control (not recorded which). CDR3 sequence reads: CASNPETSGSQEQYF. In DNA form, the CDR3 reads TGTGCCAGCAACCCCGAGACTAGCGGGAGTCAAGAGCAGTACTTC.